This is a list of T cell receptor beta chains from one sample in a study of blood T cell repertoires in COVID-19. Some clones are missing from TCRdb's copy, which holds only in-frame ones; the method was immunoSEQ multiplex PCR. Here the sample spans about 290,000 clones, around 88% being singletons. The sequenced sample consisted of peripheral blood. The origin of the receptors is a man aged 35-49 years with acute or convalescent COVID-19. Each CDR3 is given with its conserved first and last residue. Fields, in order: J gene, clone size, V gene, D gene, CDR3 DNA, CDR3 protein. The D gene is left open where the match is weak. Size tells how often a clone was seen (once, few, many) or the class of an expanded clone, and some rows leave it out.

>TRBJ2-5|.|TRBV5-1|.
TGCGCCAGCAGCGTTGGGATACAGGGTGGGAAAGAGACCCAGTACTTC
CASSVGIQGGKETQYF
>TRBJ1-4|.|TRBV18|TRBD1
TGTGCCAGCTCACCTTTCTCGGGACAGGGTAATGAAAAACTGTTTTTT
CASSPFSGQGNEKLFF
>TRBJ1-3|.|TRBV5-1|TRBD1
TGCGCCAGCAGCCTTGGGACAGACGGAAACACCATATATTTT
CASSLGTDGNTIYF
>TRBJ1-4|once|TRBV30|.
TGTGCCTGGACACCCACGCGGCCCTATAATGAAAAACTGTTTTTT
CAWTPTRPYNEKLFF
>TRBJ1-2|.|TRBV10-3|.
TGTGCCATCAGTGAGGTAGATCGCTACACCTTC
CAISEVDRYTF
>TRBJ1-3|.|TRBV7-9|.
TGTGCCAGCAGCTTGCGTCTTAGGACAGAAAACACCATATATTTT
CASSLRLRTENTIYF
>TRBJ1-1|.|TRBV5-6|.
TGTGCCAGCAGCCCCCCCAGGGGTTTGAACACTGAAGCTTTCTTT
CASSPPRGLNTEAFF
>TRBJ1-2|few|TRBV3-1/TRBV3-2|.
TGTGCCAGCAGCCAAGATCGGGGCGGGGCCACCTTC
CASSQDRGGATF
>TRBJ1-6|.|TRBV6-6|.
TGTGCCAGCAGAAAAACCGGGACAAATTATTCACCCCTCCACTTT
CASRKTGTNYSPLHF
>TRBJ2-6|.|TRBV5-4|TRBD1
TGTGCCAGCAGCTCGGGGGGGACAGGGGGCTCTGGGGCCAACGTCCTGACTTTC
CASSSGGTGGSGANVLTF
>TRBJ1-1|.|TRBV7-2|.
TGTGCCAGCAGCCCGGCGGGGGGCCGAGGCACTGAAGCTTTCTTT
CASSPAGGRGTEAFF
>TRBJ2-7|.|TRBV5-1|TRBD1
TGCGCCAGCAGCGAACGGGACAGCTCCTACGAGCAGTACTTC
CASSERDSSYEQYF
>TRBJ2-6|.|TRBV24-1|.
TGTGCCACCAGTTCAGGGTCAACCGGGGCCAACGTCCTGACTTTC
CATSSGSTGANVLTF
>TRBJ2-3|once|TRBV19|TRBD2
TGTGCCAGTAGTATCGGAGGGCTAGCGGGGAACACAGATACGCAGTATTTT
CASSIGGLAGNTDTQYF
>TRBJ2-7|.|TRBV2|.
TGTGCCAGCGGGGGGACCTACTACGAGCAGTACTTC
CASGGTYYEQYF
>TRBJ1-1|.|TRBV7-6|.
TGTGCCAGCAGCTCTGGGGACCCACAGGGAGGGACTGAAGCTTTCTTT
CASSSGDPQGGTEAFF
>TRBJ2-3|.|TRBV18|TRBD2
TGTGCCAGCTCAACTTGGCGGCGGGGGGCAGGGACAGATACGCAGTATTTT
CASSTWRRGAGTDTQYF
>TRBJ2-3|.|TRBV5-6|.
TGTGCCAGCAGCCCGAGCGGGTCAGATACGCAGTATTTT
CASSPSGSDTQYF
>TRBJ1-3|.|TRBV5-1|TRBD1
TGCGCCAGCAGCCGGGACAGGGGACCTGGAAACACCATATATTTT
CASSRDRGPGNTIYF
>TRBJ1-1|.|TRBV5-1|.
TGCGCCAGCAGCTTGTCCGGGACATTGGGCGCTGAAGCTTTCTTT
CASSLSGTLGAEAFF
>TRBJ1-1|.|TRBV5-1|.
TGCGCCAGCAGGTTTGTGGAGGGGACTGAAGCTTTCTTT
CASRFVEGTEAFF
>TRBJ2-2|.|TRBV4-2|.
TGTGCCAGCAGCCGGCCCGGGGAGCTGTTTTTT
CASSRPGELFF
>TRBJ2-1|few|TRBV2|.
TGTGCCAGCAGTGTCGGTTACAATGAGCAGTTCTTC
CASSVGYNEQFF
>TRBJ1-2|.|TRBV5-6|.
TGTGCCAGCAGCCTAAGACAGGCCCTCTATGGCTACACCTTC
CASSLRQALYGYTF
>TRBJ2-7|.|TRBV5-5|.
TGTGCCAGCAGCTTCGGTCCGGTAGTCTCCTACGAGCAGTACTTC
CASSFGPVVSYEQYF
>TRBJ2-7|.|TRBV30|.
TGTGCCTGGAGTCCGCACCCCAGGTACGTTGCCTACGAGCAGTACTTC
CAWSPHPRYVAYEQYF
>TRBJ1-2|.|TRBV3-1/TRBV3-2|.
TGTGCCAGCAGCCAAGAGGAGTCTGGCTACACCTTC
CASSQEESGYTF
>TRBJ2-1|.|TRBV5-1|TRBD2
TGCGCCAGCAGCTTGGCTCCGATTCGGACTAGCGGGGGGAATGAGCAGTTCTTC
CASSLAPIRTSGGNEQFF
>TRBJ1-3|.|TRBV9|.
TGTGCCAGCAGCACCCCCGGGACCATATATTTT
CASSTPGTIYF
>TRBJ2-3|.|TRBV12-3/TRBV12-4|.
TGTGCCATTCGACAGGCTAGCACAGATACGCAGTATTTT
CAIRQASTDTQYF
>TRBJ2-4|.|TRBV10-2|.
TGCGCCAGCAGTGAGTCCGGGAACCTAGCCAAAAACATTCAGTACTTC
CASSESGNLAKNIQYF
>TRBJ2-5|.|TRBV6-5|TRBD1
TGTGCCAGCAGTCGACAGGGTTGGGAGACCCAGTACTTC
CASSRQGWETQYF
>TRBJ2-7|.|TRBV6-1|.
TGTGCCAGCAGTGAACAGTCGGGGTCCTACGAGCAGTACTTC
CASSEQSGSYEQYF
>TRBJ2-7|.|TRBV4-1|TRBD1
TGCGCCAGCAGCCAAGATACCGGACAGGGGGACGAGCAGTACTTC
CASSQDTGQGDEQYF
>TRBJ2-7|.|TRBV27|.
TGTGCCAGCACCAAAATCTCCGGGACTCGTCCCTACGAGCAGTACTTC
CASTKISGTRPYEQYF
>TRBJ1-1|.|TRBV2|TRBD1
TGTGCCAGCATCCGGGACAGGGGACGGAGTACTGAAGCTTTCTTT
CASIRDRGRSTEAFF
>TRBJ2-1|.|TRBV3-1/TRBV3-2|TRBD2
TGTGCCAGCAGCCAAGAGTTGGGACTAGCGGGGGTTGAGCAGTTCTTC
CASSQELGLAGVEQFF
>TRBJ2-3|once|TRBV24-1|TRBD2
TGTGCCACCAGTGATTTTTTCGGTAGCGGGGGCACAGATACGCAGTATTTT
CATSDFFGSGGTDTQYF
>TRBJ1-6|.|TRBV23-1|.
TGCGCCAGCAGTCCAAATTCACCCCTCCACTTT
CASSPNSPLHF
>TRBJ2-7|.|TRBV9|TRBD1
TGTGCCAGCAGCGCAGAACCGGGACAGACCTACGAGCAGTACTTC
CASSAEPGQTYEQYF
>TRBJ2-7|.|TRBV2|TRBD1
TGTGCCAGCCTCACCCCGACAGGGGAAAACGAGCAGTACTTC
CASLTPTGENEQYF
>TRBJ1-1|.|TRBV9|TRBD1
TGTGCCAGCAGTTCTCTGACAGGGGGGTACACTGAAGCTTTCTTT
CASSSLTGGYTEAFF
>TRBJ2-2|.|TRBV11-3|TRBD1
TGTGCCAGCAGCCTTGGACAGGGGGGAGCCGGGGAGCTGTTTTTT
CASSLGQGGAGELFF
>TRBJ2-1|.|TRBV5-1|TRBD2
TGCGCCAGCAGCCCCCCGGGACTAGCGGGGGGGGGTGAGCAGTTCTTC
CASSPPGLAGGGEQFF
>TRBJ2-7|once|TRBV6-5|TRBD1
TGTGCCAGCCAGCTAGGGACAGCCTACGAGCAGTACTTC
CASQLGTAYEQYF
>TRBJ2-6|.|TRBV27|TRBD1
TGTGCCAGCAGTGCTGGGACAGGTCGCGTCTCTGGGGCCAACGTCCTGACTTTC
CASSAGTGRVSGANVLTF
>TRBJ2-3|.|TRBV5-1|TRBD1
TGCGCCAGCAGCTTGATGGGACAGGGCACAGATACGCAGTATTTT
CASSLMGQGTDTQYF
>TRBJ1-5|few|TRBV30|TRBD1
TGTGCCTGGAGTGGAACAGGGGTCTACAATCAGCCCCAGCATTTT
CAWSGTGVYNQPQHF
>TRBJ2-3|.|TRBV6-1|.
TGTGCCAGCAGTGAAATCGGGGGTACGCAGTATTTT
CASSEIGGTQYF
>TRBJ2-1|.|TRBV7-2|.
TGTGCCAGCAGAATAATCAATAGCGGCGACAATGAGCAGTTCTTC
CASRIINSGDNEQFF
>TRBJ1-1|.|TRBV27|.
TGTGCCAGCAGTTCCACAAGAAACACTGAAGCTTTCTTT
CASSSTRNTEAFF
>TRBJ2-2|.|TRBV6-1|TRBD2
TGTGCCAGCAGTGTAATAGCGGGGGGGTTAACCGGGGAGCTGTTTTTT
CASSVIAGGLTGELFF
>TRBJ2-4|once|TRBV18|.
TGTGCCAGCTCACCACCCGAGGGGGGGCGGAACATTCAGTACTTC
CASSPPEGGRNIQYF
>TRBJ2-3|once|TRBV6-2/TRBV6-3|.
TGTGCCAGCAGTCAGTGGGGGGGCCATCTAGATACGCAGTATTTT
CASSQWGGHLDTQYF
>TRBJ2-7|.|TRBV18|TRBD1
TGTGCCAGCTCATCACGACAGGGGGTCTACGAGCAGTACTTC
CASSSRQGVYEQYF